This paragraph covers one T cell receptor (beta chain) sequence. Its antigen is still unknown. These data originate in a study of T cell responses to AZD1222 COVID-19 vaccine. Data came from immunoSEQ multiplex PCR; TCRdb stores just in-frame clones and leaves some out. The repertoire includes some 150,000 clones, just over 90% of them detected once, and 1.5% to 2% sits in the top ten. Study-level findings and limits: Unmutated variant regions are reportedly targeted by nearly half of spike-specific TCRs. Elevations in Spike-specific TCR breadth and depth followed administration of two AZD1222 doses.

This CDR3 is built from 18 residues. The sample in question was peripheral blood, obtained on day 0 of AZD1222 vaccination. The origin of this receptor is an adult in good health. V is TRBV21-1 and J is TRBJ1-2; the table's D call of TRBD1 was not tested on the DNA. TRBV21-1 is designated a pseudogene. In nucleotides, the CDR3 is TGTGCCAGCAGCCTACTCAGACAGGGTTTAGGGAAGATTTATGGCTACACCTTC. Translating gives CASSLLRQGLGKIYGYTF.